The 19 T cell receptor beta chains below all came from one sample that was sequenced in a study of T cells in localized non-small cell lung cancer. The assay was immunoSEQ multiplex PCR, and TCRdb's table has in-frame clones only and misses some. The repertoire holds 20,000 to 25,000 clones, with more than 75% as singletons. The sequencing used PBMCs, collected before any cancer treatment. The origin of the receptors is a woman aged 40-69 years with stage II squamous cell lung carcinoma.

The chain employs TRBV11-2 and TRBJ1-1; possible D gene TRBD1, 6 bases. The ends were cut back, 5 bases at V and 5 bases at J, with 18 bases in the middle. Germline V gives CDR1 SGHAT, CDR2 FQNNGV. The CDR3 totals 15 residues. In nucleotides, the CDR3 is TGTGCCAGCAGCCCAACCCGGGGGCTTAGGACTGAAGCTTTCTTT. Translation: CASSPTRGLRTEAFF.

This clone has just a few counts. This chain connects TRBV29-1 to TRBJ1-1; a possible D gene is TRBD1 (5 bases). The CDR3 is 14 residues long. The V end lost 4 bases, the J end lost 3 bases, and 15 bases lay between the germline ends. Germline CDR1 reads SQVTM; CDR2 reads ANQGSEA. This chain's CDR3 is CSVALGGHDTEAFF. The CDR3 DNA sequence: TGCAGCGTTGCCCTGGGGGGTCATGACACTGAAGCTTTCTTT.

This chain's CDR3 is CASSLGGGNSPLHF. CDR3 DNA sequence: TGTGCCAGCAGCTTAGGAGGGGGCAATTCACCCCTCCACTTT. The chain carries TRBV7-2 and TRBJ1-6; 7 nucleotides align to TRBD1. Losses at the gene ends were 1 base for V and 7 bases for J; bases not matched to a gene: 1. Germline V gene sequence: CDR1 SGHTA, CDR2 FQGNSA. This CDR3 spans 14 amino acids. The full variable domain, in which reference TRBV7-2 and TRBJ1-6 provide the parts outside the CDR3, is GAGVSQSPSNKVTEKGKDVELRCDPISGHTALYWYRQSLGQGLEFLIYFQGNSAPDKSGLPSDRFSAERTGGSVSTLTIQRTQQEDSAVYLCASSLGGGNSPLHFGNGTRLTVT.

The chain employs TRBV7-9 and TRBJ1-2; 7 bases map to TRBD1. V was pared by 5 bases and J by 8 bases, with 14 bases of the junction left unmatched. The CDR3 is 15 residues long. CDR1 is SEHNR and CDR2 is FQNEAQ in the germline V gene (reference sequence). CDR3 region: CASSLGQVPRGGYTF. In DNA, the CDR3 is TGTGCCAGCAGCCTTGGACAGGTACCCCGCGGAGGCTACACCTTC.

As to this clone: An end of the junction differs from the germline gene, which may be a read error. The J gene is TRBJ2-1, the V gene TRBV12-5, with TRBD2 identical over 12 bases. Per germline, CDR1 LGHNT and CDR2 FRNRAP. This CDR3 has 16 residues. DNA of the CDR3: TGTGCTAGTGATGAGGTGGGACTAGCGGGTCGGAATGGGCAGTTCTTC. Encoded protein: CASDEVGLAGRNGQFF.

The chain carries TRBV18 and TRBJ2-2; D is unresolved. Germline CDR1 KGHSH, CDR2 LQKENI. Trimming took 1 base from V and 0 from J, leaving 9 bases between them. The CDR3 runs 16 residues. CDR3 coding DNA: TGTGCCAGCTCACCACAAAACGGTGCGAACACCGGGGAGCTGTTTTTT. Its translation is CASSPQNGANTGELFF.

The rearrangement links TRBV30 to TRBJ1-1, with D perhaps TRBD1 (6 bases). In germline, CDR1 is GTSNPN, CDR2 SVGIG (reference sequence). The CDR3 has 14 amino acids. Deletions cut 1 base from V and 4 bases from J, with 13 bases between. DNA for the CDR3: TGTGCCTGGAGTGAGGGGGTTGTAGGCACTGAAGCTTTCTTT. The encoded protein is CAWSEGVVGTEAFF.

The CDR3, as DNA: TGTGCCAGTAGTATAGCACTTCAAGAGACCCAGTACTTC. The encoded protein is CASSIALQETQYF. The gene calls are TRBV19 and TRBJ2-5, with D unclear. The CDR3 consists of 13 residues. V lost 1 base to trimming and J lost 2 bases, with 5 bases between them. Germline V gene sequence: CDR1 LNHDA, CDR2 SQIVND (reference sequence). Supplemented by reference TRBV19 and TRBJ2-5, the full variable domain reads DGGITQSPKYLFRKEGQNVTLSCEQNLNHDAMYWYRQDPGQGLRLIYYSQIVNDFQKGDIAEGYSVSREKKESFPLTVTSAQKNPTAFYLCASSIALQETQYFGPGTRLLVL.

This chain joins TRBV6-6 and TRBJ1-1, with D maybe TRBD1 (6 bases). The V end was cut by 2 bases, the J end by 11 bases, with 15 bases between. Germline V gene data show CDR1 as MNHNY and CDR2 as SVGAGI (reference sequence). The CDR3 loop spans 13 amino acids. The CDR3 sequence: CASSYLQGGVAFF. The DNA for the CDR3 is TGTGCCAGCAGTTACCTACAGGGTGGGGTTGCTTTCTTT.

This clone was seen once. The chain carries TRBV28 and TRBJ1-1; TRBD1 is a possible D gene (6 bases). This CDR3 is built from 14 residues. Germline loops: CDR1 MDHEN, CDR2 SYDVKM. V lost 6 bases, J lost 6 bases, and 17 bases lay in between. CDR3 loop: CASSIYRDVSEAFF. CDR3 sequence (DNA): TGTGCCAGCAGCATTTACAGGGATGTGTCTGAAGCTTTCTTT.

The chain joins TRBV7-6 to TRBJ2-1; D unresolved. The CDR3 runs to 11 residues. V was clipped by 1 base and J by 5 bases, with 0 bases between them. The germline CDR1 and CDR2 sequences are SGHVS and FNYEAQ. As DNA, the CDR3 is TGTGCCAGCAGCTTAGACAATGAGCAGTTCTTC. Its protein is CASSLDNEQFF.

V is TRBV5-1 and J is TRBJ1-4, with D possibly TRBD1 on 5 matching bases. CDR1 and CDR2 (germline): SGHRS, YFSETQ. The germline V and J ends were trimmed by 5 bases and 7 bases, with 12 bases remaining between them. The CDR3 extends over 13 amino acids. The CDR3 DNA follows: TGCGCCAGCAGACCCAGGGTCGGTGAAAAACTGTTTTTT. It translates to CASRPRVGEKLFF.

The chain is built from TRBV5-4 and TRBJ2-5; 10 bases fit TRBD2. The V and J ends lost 7 bases and 4 bases, in that order; junction bases with no gene match: 10. The germline gives CDR1 SGHNT, CDR2 YYREEE (reference sequence). The CDR3 totals 15 residues. CDR3 bases: TGTGCCAGCGCCCTTTTGGTAGCGGGAGGAGAGACCCAGTACTTC. This gives the protein CASALLVAGGETQYF.

The chain carries TRBV27 and TRBJ2-2; D gene uncertain. The V end lost 2 bases, the J end lost 4 bases, and 8 bases lay between the germline ends. The CDR3 runs to 14 residues. Germline loops: CDR1 MNHEY, CDR2 SMNVEV (reference sequence). The CDR3 sequence: CASSLQTITGELFF. In DNA, the CDR3 is TGTGCCAGCAGTTTACAGACGATCACCGGGGAGCTGTTTTTT.

This chain uses TRBV6-4 with TRBJ2-3; no clear D. Germline CDR1 is MRHNA and CDR2 is SNTAGT. The CDR3 is 16 residues long. V was shortened by 0 bases and J by 1 base, with 11 bases between the two germline ends. In DNA form, the CDR3 reads TGTGCCAGCAGTGACTCCCTCGGTGCGGGCACAGATACGCAGTATTTT. This sequence encodes CASSDSLGAGTDTQYF.

This chain joins TRBV11-2 and TRBJ2-7; 7 positions agree with TRBD1. CDR3 size: 14 residues. Germline CDR1 is SGHAT and CDR2 is FQNNGV. V lost 5 bases to trimming and J lost 6 bases; unmatched junction nucleotides: 10. CDR3 DNA: TGTGCCAGCAGCCCGCAGGGCAGGGGGATCGAGCAGTACTTC. Its translation is CASSPQGRGIEQYF. Drawing the rest from reference TRBV11-2 and TRBJ2-7, the complete variable domain is EAGVAQSPRYKIIEKRQSVAFWCNPISGHATLYWYQQILGQGPKLLIQFQNNGVVDDSQLPKDRFSAERLKGVDSTLKIQPAKLEDSAVYLCASSPQGRGIEQYFGPGTRLTVT.

The rearrangement links TRBV5-1 to TRBJ2-1, with 11 bases matching TRBD2. CDR3 length: 14 amino acids. Germline V gene lookup returns CDR1 SGHRS and CDR2 YFSETQ. The ends lost 1 base at V and 9 bases at J; junction bases unmatched: 3. The CDR3 reads CASSLRLAGGEQFF. The CDR3 coding sequence is TGCGCCAGCAGCTTGCGTCTAGCGGGAGGTGAGCAGTTCTTC.

The chain links TRBV4-1 to TRBJ2-3, with D uncertain. The CDR3 length is 14 residues. Trimming took 1 base from V and 2 from J, leaving 7 bases between them. The germline CDR1 and CDR2 sequences are MGHRA and YSYEKL. Here the CDR3 reads CASSQGDNTDTQYF. CDR3 sequence (DNA): TGCGCCAGCAGCCAAGGAGATAACACAGATACGCAGTATTTT.

The J gene is TRBJ1-5, the V gene TRBV7-2; 7 nucleotides align to TRBD1. CDR1 and CDR2 from the germline V gene are SGHTA and FQGNSA. The CDR3 totals 16 residues. J was trimmed by 0 bases and V by 5 bases; bases with no gene match: 7. The CDR3 DNA reads as TGTGCCAGCAGCCACCGACAGGGAGTTAGCAATCAGCCCCAGCATTTT. It codes for CASSHRQGVSNQPQHF.